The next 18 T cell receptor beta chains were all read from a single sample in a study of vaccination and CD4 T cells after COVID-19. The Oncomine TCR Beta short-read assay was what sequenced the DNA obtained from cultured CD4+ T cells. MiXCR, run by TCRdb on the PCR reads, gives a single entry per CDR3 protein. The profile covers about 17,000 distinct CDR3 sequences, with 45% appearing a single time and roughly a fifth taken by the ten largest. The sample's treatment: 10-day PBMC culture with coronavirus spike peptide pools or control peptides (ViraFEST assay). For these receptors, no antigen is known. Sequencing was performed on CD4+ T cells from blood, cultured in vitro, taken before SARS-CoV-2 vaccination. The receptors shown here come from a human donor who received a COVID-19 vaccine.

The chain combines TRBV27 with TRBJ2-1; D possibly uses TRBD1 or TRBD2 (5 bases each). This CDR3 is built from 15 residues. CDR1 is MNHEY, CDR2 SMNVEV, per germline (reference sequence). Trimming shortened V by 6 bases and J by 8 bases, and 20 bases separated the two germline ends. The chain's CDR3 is CASRKKRGSDYEQFF. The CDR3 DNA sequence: TGTGCCAGCAGAAAAAAACGGGGCAGCGACTATGAGCAGTTCTTC.

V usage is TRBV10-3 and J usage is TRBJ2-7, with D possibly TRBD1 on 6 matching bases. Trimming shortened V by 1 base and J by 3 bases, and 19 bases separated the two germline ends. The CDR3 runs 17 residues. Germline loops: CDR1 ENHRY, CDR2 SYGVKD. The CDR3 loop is CAISEWSRDTKRYEQYF. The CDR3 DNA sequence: TGTGCCATCAGTGAGTGGAGCCGGGACACAAAACGCTACGAGCAGTACTTC.

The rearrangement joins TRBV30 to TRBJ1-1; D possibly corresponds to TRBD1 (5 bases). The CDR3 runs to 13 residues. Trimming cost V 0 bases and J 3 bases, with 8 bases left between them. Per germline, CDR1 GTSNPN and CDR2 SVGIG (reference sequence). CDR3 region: CAWSVRGDTEAFF. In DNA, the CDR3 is TGTGCCTGGAGTGTACGAGGGGACACTGAAGCTTTCTTT.

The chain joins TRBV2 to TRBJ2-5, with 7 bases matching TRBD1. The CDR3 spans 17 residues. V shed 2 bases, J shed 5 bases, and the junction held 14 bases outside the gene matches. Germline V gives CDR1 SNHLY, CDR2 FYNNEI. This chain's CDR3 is CASSEIRVGGIMETQYF. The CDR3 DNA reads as TGTGCCAGCAGTGAAATTCGGGTAGGGGGCATAATGGAGACCCAGTACTTC.

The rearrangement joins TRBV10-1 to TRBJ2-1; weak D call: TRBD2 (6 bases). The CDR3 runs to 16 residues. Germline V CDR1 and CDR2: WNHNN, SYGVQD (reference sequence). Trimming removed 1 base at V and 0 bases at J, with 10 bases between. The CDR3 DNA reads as TGCGCCAGCAGTGAGTTCAAGCGGGTCTCCTACAATGAGCAGTTCTTC. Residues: CASSEFKRVSYNEQFF.

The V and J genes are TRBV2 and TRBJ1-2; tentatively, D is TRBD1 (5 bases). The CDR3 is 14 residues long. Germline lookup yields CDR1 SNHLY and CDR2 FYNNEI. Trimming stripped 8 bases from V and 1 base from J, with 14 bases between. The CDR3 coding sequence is TGTGCCAGCCTTTACCCGACAGTTAACTATGGCTACACCTTC. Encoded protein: CASLYPTVNYGYTF.

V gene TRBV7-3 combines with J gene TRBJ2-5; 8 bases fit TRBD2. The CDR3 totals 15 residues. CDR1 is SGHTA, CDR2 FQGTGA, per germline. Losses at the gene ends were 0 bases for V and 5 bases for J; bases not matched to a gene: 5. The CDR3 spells CASSLTSGVWETQYF. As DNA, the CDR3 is TGTGCCAGCAGCTTAACTAGCGGGGTATGGGAGACCCAGTACTTC. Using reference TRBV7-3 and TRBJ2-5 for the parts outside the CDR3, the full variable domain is GAGVSQTPSNKVTEKGKYVELRCDPISGHTALYWYRQSLGQGPEFLIYFQGTGAADDSGLPNDRFFAVRPEGSVSTLKIQRTERGDSAVYLCASSLTSGVWETQYFGPGTRLLVL.

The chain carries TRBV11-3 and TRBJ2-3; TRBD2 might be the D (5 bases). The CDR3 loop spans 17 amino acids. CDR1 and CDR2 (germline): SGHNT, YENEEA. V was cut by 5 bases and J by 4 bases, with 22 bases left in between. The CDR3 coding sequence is TGTGCCAGCAGCCGAAGAAGAAGGGCTAGCCCCGCAGATACGCAGTATTTT. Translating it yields CASSRRRRASPADTQYF.

The CDR3, as DNA: TGTGCCAGTAGTATAGACGGGGCTTTGCCCCAGCATTTT. Its translation is CASSIDGALPQHF. V usage is TRBV19 and J usage is TRBJ1-5; D is perhaps TRBD1 (5 bases). The CDR3 is made up of 13 amino acids. CDR1 and CDR2 from the germline V gene are LNHDA and SQIVND (reference sequence). Trimming stripped 0 bases from V and 9 bases from J, with 9 bases between. Full variable domain (missing parts from reference TRBV19 and TRBJ1-5): DGGITQSPKYLFRKEGQNVTLSCEQNLNHDAMYWYRQDPGQGLRLIYYSQIVNDFQKGDIAEGYSVSREKKESFPLTVTSAQKNPTAFYLCASSIDGALPQHFGDGTRLSIL.

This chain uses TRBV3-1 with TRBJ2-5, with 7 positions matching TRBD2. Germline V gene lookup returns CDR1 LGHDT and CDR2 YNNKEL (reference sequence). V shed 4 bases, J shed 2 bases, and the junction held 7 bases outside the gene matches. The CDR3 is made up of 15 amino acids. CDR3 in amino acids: CASSRYPSGQETQYF. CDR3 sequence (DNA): TGTGCCAGCAGCCGCTACCCTAGCGGACAAGAGACCCAGTACTTC.

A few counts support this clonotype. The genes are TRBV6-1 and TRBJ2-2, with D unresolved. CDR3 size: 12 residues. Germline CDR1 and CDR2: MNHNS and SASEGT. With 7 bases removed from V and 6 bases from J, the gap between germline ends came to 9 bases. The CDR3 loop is CASTPHSGELFF. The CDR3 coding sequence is TGTGCCAGCACCCCTCATTCCGGGGAGCTGTTTTTT.

The CDR3 protein is CASGLRDQETQYF. The CDR3 bases are TGTGCTAGTGGTTTACGGGACCAAGAGACCCAGTACTTC. The chain is built from TRBV12-5 and TRBJ2-5; D is unclear. Trimming left V 3 bases short and J 0 bases short, with 5 bases between. Germline V gene sequence: CDR1 LGHNT, CDR2 FRNRAP. The CDR3 is 13 residues long.

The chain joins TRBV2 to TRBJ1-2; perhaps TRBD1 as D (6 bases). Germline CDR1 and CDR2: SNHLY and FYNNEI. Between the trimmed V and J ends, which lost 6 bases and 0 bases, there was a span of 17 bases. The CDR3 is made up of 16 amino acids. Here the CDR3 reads CASSQDRGRSNYGYTF. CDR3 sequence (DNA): TGTGCCAGCAGCCAAGATAGGGGGAGGTCTAACTATGGCTACACCTTC. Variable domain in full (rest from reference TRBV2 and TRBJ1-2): EPEVTQTPSHQVTQMGQEVILRCVPISNHLYFYWYRQILGQKVEFLVSFYNNEISEKSEIFDDQFSVERPDGSNFTLKIRSTKLEDSAMYFCASSQDRGRSNYGYTFGSGTRLTVV.

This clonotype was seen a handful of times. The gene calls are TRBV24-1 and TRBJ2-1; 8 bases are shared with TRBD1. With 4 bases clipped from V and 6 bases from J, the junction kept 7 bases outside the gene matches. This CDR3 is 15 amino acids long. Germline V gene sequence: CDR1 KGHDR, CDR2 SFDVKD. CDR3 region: CATSDHTTGGNEQFF. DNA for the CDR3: TGTGCCACCAGTGACCATACCACAGGGGGCAATGAGCAGTTCTTC.

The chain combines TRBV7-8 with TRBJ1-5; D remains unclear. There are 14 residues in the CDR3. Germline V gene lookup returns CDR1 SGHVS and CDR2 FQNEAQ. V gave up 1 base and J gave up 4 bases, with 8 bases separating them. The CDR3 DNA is TGTGCCAGCAGCTTAGTCGCCAGTAATCAGCCCCAGCATTTT. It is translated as CASSLVASNQPQHF.

The CDR3 is CASSRDLPRTDTQYF. The CDR3 DNA reads TGTGCCAGCAGTCGGGACCTCCCTCGGACAGATACGCAGTATTTT. The genes are TRBV6-1 and TRBJ2-3; D tentatively fits TRBD1 or TRBD2 (5 bases each). The V gene lost 5 bases and the J gene lost 3 bases, with 15 bases spanning the gap. Per the germline V gene, CDR1 is MNHNS and CDR2 is SASEGT. The CDR3 contains 15 residues.

Here the CDR3 reads CASSLTGDTGELFF. The CDR3 DNA reads as TGTGCCAGCAGTTTGACAGGCGACACCGGGGAGCTGTTTTTT. The chain recombines TRBV6-5 with TRBJ2-2; perhaps TRBD1 as D (6 bases). There are 14 residues in the CDR3. Trimming took off 4 bases at V and 3 bases at J, with 9 bases between the two ends. The germline V gene has CDR1 MNHEY and CDR2 SVGAGI.

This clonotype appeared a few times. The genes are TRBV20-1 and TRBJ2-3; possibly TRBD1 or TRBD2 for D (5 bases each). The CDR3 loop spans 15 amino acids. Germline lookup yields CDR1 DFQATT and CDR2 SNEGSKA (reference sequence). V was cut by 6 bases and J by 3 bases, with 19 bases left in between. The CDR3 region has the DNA TGCAGTGCCCGCCCGGGACGCACACAGACAGATACGCAGTATTTT. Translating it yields CSARPGRTQTDTQYF.